This paragraph covers one T cell receptor beta chain sequence. Antigen unknown. Libraries of TCR beta came from iRepertoire HTBI primers plus Arm-PCR of CDR3 regions. MiXCR was run by TCRdb on the multiplex PCR reads, yielding one entry per CDR3 protein. This sample has 700,000 or so distinct CDR3 sequences, with 25% to 30% found just once. The sample's time point: persistent/refractory GD, antithyroid drugs over 5 years with positive TRAb. PBMC RNA was the source of the TCR library. The sample belongs to a study of regulatory T cells in long-lasting Graves disease. Study at large: Graves' disease counted as persistent after over 5 years of antithyroid drugs with positive TSH receptor antibodies. Findings and caveats of the study: The work looked only at peripheral blood and did not look at thyroid tissue. TRBV28, TRBJ1-2 and TRBJ2-5 emerged as the favored segments in persistent disease.

This CDR3 region has 17 residues. Germline V CDR1 and CDR2: SGDLS, YYNGEE. The V gene end was trimmed by 0 bases and the J gene end by 1 base; junction bases not matched to a gene: 2. This specimen consisted of peripheral blood mononuclear cells (PBMCs), obtained when the disease was refractory, from a patient treated with antithyroid drugs. The source of this sequence is a female donor with Graves disease. The V and J genes are TRBV9 and TRBJ2-5, with 14 bases fitting TRBD2. CDR3 amino acids: CASSVGLAGGPQETQYF. CDR3 sequence (DNA): TGTGCCAGCAGCGTAGGACTAGCGGGAGGGCCCCAAGAGACCCAGTACTTC.